This T cell receptor beta chain was sequenced during a study of blood T cell repertoires in COVID-19. The method was immunoSEQ multiplex PCR; TCRdb's version includes in-frame clones alone and lacks a portion of them. The table lists about 250,000 clones, around 86% of them singletons. The CDR3 spans 13 residues. From germline, CDR1 is SGHNT and CDR2 YENEEA. Trimming took 2 bases from V and 7 from J, leaving 11 bases between them. Input material: PBMCs or T cells enriched from blood (not recorded which). The chain recombines TRBV11-3 with TRBJ1-1, with D unclear. The origin of this receptor is a man in his forties who had recovered from COVID-19. CDR3 bases: TGTGCCAGCAGCTTAAACCAGGCCAGTGAAGCTTTCTTT. Amino acids: CASSLNQASEAFF. The full variable domain, completed using reference TRBV11-3 and TRBJ1-1, is EAGVVQSPRYKIIEKKQPVAFWCNPISGHNTLYWYLQNLGQGPELLIRYENEEAVDDSQLPKDRFSAERLKGVDSTLKIQPAELGDSAVYLCASSLNQASEAFFGQGTRLTVV.